This T cell receptor beta chain was identified in a study of cytomegalovirus exposure and HLA in healthy donors. General study results and limits: Accounts indicate the classifier identified cytomegalovirus status with strong specificity and sensitivity. No immune exposure information besides CMV serostatus was available. A few chains tied to CMV proved CMV antigen-specific in vitro. Upon later analysis, TCR association rates were observed to vary by HLA locus, being highest for DRB1 and lowest for HLA-C.

60 Vbeta and 13 Jbeta primers were used in PCR. Clones were read by immunoSEQ multiplex PCR, and TCRdb kept only the in-frame ones, dropping some. The sample includes about 130,000 clones, 55% to 75% of them seen just once. This CDR3 spans 14 amino acids. Unmatched junction bases numbered 10, after V lost 4 bases and J lost 5 bases. Germline loops: CDR1 SQVTM, CDR2 ANQGSEA. With respect to this clone: Antigen: not known.

The source of this sequence is a man under 40 in good health and CMV-seronegative. Sequencing was performed on PBMCs. This chain links TRBV29-1 with TRBJ2-7; 8 positions match TRBD1. CDR3 nucleotide sequence: TGCAGCGTTGCCGGGGGTCAGGGGGCGGACGAGCAGTACTTC. It yields the protein CSVAGGQGADEQYF.